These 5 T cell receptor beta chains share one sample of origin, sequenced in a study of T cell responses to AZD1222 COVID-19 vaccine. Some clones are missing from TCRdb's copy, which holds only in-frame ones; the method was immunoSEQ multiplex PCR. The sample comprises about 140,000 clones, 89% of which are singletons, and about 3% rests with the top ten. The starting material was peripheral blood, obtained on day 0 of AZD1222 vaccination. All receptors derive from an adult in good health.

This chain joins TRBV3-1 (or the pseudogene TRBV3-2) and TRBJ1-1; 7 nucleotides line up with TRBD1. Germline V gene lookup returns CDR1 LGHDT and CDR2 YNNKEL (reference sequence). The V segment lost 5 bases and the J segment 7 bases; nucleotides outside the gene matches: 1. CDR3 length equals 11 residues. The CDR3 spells CASSTGVEAFF. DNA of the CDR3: TGTGCCAGCAGCACAGGGGTTGAAGCTTTCTTT.

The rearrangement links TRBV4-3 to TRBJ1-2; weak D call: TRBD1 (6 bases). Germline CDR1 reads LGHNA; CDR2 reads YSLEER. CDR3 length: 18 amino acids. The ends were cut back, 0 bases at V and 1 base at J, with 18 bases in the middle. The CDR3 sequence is CASSQDRTGRTGNYGYTF. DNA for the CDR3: TGCGCCAGCAGCCAAGATCGCACAGGGCGTACGGGTAACTATGGCTACACCTTC.

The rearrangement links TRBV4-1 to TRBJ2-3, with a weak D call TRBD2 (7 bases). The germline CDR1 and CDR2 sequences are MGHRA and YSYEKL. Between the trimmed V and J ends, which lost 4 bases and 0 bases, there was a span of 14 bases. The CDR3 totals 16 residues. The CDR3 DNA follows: TGCGCCAGCAGCCTAAGGGGGGGACCTAGCACAGATACGCAGTATTTT. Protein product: CASSLRGGPSTDTQYF.

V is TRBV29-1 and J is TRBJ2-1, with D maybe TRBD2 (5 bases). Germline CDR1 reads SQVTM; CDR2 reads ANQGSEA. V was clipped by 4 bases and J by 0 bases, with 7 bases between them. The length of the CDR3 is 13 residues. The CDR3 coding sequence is TGCAGCGTTGGGGAGAGCTCCTACAATGAGCAGTTCTTC. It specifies CSVGESSYNEQFF.

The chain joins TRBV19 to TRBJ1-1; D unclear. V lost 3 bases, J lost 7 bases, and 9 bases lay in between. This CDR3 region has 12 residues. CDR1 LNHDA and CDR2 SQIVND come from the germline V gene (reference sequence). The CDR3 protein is CASSIRSFEAFF. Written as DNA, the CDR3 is TGTGCCAGTAGTATCAGGAGTTTTGAAGCTTTCTTT.